The 10 T cell receptor beta chains below come from one sample, sequenced in a study of blood T cell repertoires in COVID-19. The repertoire was sequenced with immunoSEQ multiplex PCR; TCRdb's copy has only in-frame clones and lacks some. The sample includes over 250,000 clones, approximately 90% of them seen just once. Material: PBMCs or T cells enriched from blood (not recorded which). The origin of the receptors is a woman aged 55-69 years in a cohort exposed to, infected with or recovered from COVID-19 (not recorded which).

The V gene is TRBV5-1, the J gene TRBJ2-7, with 10 bases aligning to TRBD2. J was trimmed by 0 bases and V by 2 bases; bases with no gene match: 11. The V gene's germline CDR1 is SGHRS and CDR2 YFSETQ. This CDR3 has 18 amino acids. As DNA, the CDR3 is TGCGCCAGCAGCTTACCGGGACTAGCGCATGGTTTCTCCTACGAGCAGTACTTC. Encoded protein: CASSLPGLAHGFSYEQYF.

The rearrangement joins TRBV28 to TRBJ2-7; 8 bases fit TRBD2. Trimming at V came to 5 bases and at J to 4 bases, leaving 7 bases not matched to a gene. Germline values: CDR1 MDHEN, CDR2 SYDVKM. CDR3 length: 14 amino acids. Here the CDR3 DNA reads TGTGCCAGCAGTCCAAGCGGGAGTTTGTACGAGCAGTACTTC. It codes for CASSPSGSLYEQYF.

This clone was counted a single time. The V call is TRBV7-2, the J call TRBJ2-1; TRBD2 might be the D (5 bases). Trimming stripped 3 bases from V and 7 bases from J, with 19 bases between. CDR3 size: 16 residues. Germline V gene sequence: CDR1 SGHTA, CDR2 FQGNSA. The CDR3: CASSFNPRGGGNEQFF. The CDR3 bases are TGTGCCAGCAGCTTCAACCCCCGCGGAGGTGGAAATGAGCAGTTCTTC. Combining the CDR3 with reference TRBV7-2 and TRBJ2-1 gives the whole variable domain GAGVSQSPSNKVTEKGKDVELRCDPISGHTALYWYRQSLGQGLEFLIYFQGNSAPDKSGLPSDRFSAERTGGSVSTLTIQRTQQEDSAVYLCASSFNPRGGGNEQFFGPGTRLTVL.

The chain joins TRBV5-6 to TRBJ1-2, with TRBD1 identical over 7 bases. The CDR3 is made up of 14 amino acids. Germline V gives CDR1 SGHDT, CDR2 YYEEEE. Germline trimming cut 5 bases from V and 2 bases from J; bases unmatched to any gene: 6. The CDR3 DNA is TGTGCCAGCAGATTACAGGGGAGGAACTATGGCTACACCTTC. It codes for CASRLQGRNYGYTF.

Only one count was recorded for this clone. The V and J genes are TRBV7-9 and TRBJ1-4, with 7 bases lining up with TRBD1. CDR1 is SEHNR and CDR2 is FQNEAQ in the germline V gene (reference sequence). Trimming took 2 bases from V and 6 from J; bases not matched to a gene: 3. This CDR3 spans 14 amino acids. The CDR3 DNA reads TGTGCCAGCAGCTTAAAGGGGGCGGATGAAAAACTGTTTTTT. This sequence encodes CASSLKGADEKLFF.

This clone was seen only a few times. The gene calls are TRBV7-9 and TRBJ1-4, with 9 bases fitting TRBD1. There are 15 residues in the CDR3. Germline V gene sequence: CDR1 SEHNR, CDR2 FQNEAQ (reference sequence). The trim removed 5 bases at V and 5 bases at J, leaving 6 bases unmatched. CDR3 in DNA: TGTGCCAGCAGCCGATGGACAGGGGAGAATGAAAAACTGTTTTTT. Translated, it gives CASSRWTGENEKLFF.

The chain is built from TRBV7-2 and TRBJ2-3; 11 bases are shared with TRBD2. This CDR3 region has 17 residues. Trimming cost V 6 bases and J 2 bases; bases outside gene matches: 10. Germline loops: CDR1 SGHTA, CDR2 FQGNSA. The CDR3 sequence is CASRKIAGGPNTDTQYF. CDR3 DNA sequence: TGTGCCAGCAGGAAAATAGCGGGAGGGCCGAACACAGATACGCAGTATTTT.

The chain uses TRBV11-2 and TRBJ1-2; 10 bases align to TRBD1. This CDR3 region has 15 residues. CDR1 and CDR2 (germline): SGHAT, FQNNGV. V was pared by 1 base and J by 3 bases, with 2 bases of the junction left unmatched. The CDR3 sequence is CASSLVGTGDYGYTF. The CDR3 nucleotides read TGTGCCAGCAGCTTAGTCGGGACAGGGGACTATGGCTACACCTTC.

The chain is built from TRBV29-1 and TRBJ1-1, with a possible D match to TRBD1 (5 bases). Germline V gene sequence: CDR1 SQVTM, CDR2 ANQGSEA. This CDR3 has 12 amino acids. The germline V and J ends were trimmed by 7 bases and 4 bases, with 13 bases remaining between them. The CDR3 nucleotides read TGCAGCGCCGCCTGGCAGGGCACTGAAGCTTTCTTT. It is translated as CSAAWQGTEAFF.

The chain uses TRBV7-2 and TRBJ2-7; 7 positions match TRBD2. The CDR3 extends over 13 amino acids. The V gene end was trimmed by 1 base and the J gene end by 5 bases; junction bases not matched to a gene: 2. Per germline, CDR1 SGHTA and CDR2 FQGNSA. The CDR3 DNA reads as TGTGCCAGCAGCTTAGGTCGGGGGGACGAGCAGTACTTC. Its protein is CASSLGRGDEQYF.